A single sample is the source of the 28 T cell receptor beta chains below, sequenced in a study of T-cell reconstitution after alpha-beta-depleted transplantation in children. Unique molecular identifiers tagged the TCRbeta library. Each CDR3 protein is one row after TCRdb ran MiXCR on the PCR reads. The sample has roughly 100,000 distinct CDR3 sequences, around 7% seen once. The material was PBMCs, obtained before TCRalphabeta/CD19-depleted stem cell transplant. The receptor source for this set is a boy aged 2 to 10 with acute lymphoblastic leukemia, due to receive a stem cell transplant.

CDR3: CASSDLSGTGNQPQHF. For the CDR3, the DNA is TGTGCCAGCAGTGACTTATCCGGGACAGGGAACCAGCCCCAGCATTTT. V is TRBV25-1 and J is TRBJ1-5, with 9 bases matching TRBD1. CDR3 length equals 16 residues. Per germline, CDR1 MGHDK and CDR2 SYGVNS. J was trimmed by 7 bases and V by 3 bases; bases with no gene match: 10.

The V call is TRBV28, the J call TRBJ2-7; 8 bases are shared with TRBD2. Trimming cost V 3 bases and J 6 bases; bases outside gene matches: 7. In germline, CDR1 is MDHEN, CDR2 SYDVKM. This CDR3 region has 14 residues. Written as DNA, the CDR3 is TGTGCCAGCAGTTTGGCAGCGGGGGTACTCGAGCAGTACTTC. Translating gives CASSLAAGVLEQYF.

In its sample, this clonotype was seen many times. This sequence joins TRBV9 and TRBJ2-4, with 8 bases that match TRBD1. The CDR3 extends over 13 amino acids. Germline trimming cut 3 bases from V and 8 bases from J; bases unmatched to any gene: 4. The germline V gene has CDR1 SGDLS and CDR2 YYNGEE. The CDR3 loop is CASSGRQGYIQYF. CDR3 nucleotides: TGTGCCAGCAGCGGCCGACAGGGGTACATTCAGTACTTC.

This clonotype was observed a handful of times. The chain links TRBV7-9 to TRBJ2-7; no definite D call. Germline V gene sequence: CDR1 SEHNR, CDR2 FQNEAQ (reference sequence). Trimming shortened V by 4 bases and J by 5 bases, and 12 bases separated the two germline ends. The CDR3 has 13 amino acids. The CDR3 region is CASSSYPGDEQYF. DNA of the CDR3: TGTGCCAGCAGCTCATATCCGGGCGACGAGCAGTACTTC.

This sequence joins TRBV2 and TRBJ1-5; 7 nucleotides agree with TRBD1. This CDR3 is 13 amino acids long. The germline gives CDR1 SNHLY, CDR2 FYNNEI. Trimming at V came to 6 bases and at J to 5 bases, leaving 4 bases not matched to a gene. CDR3: CASRIGTDQPQHF. The CDR3, as DNA: TGTGCCAGCAGGATAGGGACAGATCAGCCCCAGCATTTT.

This clonotype was observed many times. The chain recombines TRBV5-1 with TRBJ1-1; D gene uncertain. V was shortened by 2 bases and J by 5 bases, with 7 bases between the two germline ends. The CDR3 contains 12 residues. Germline V gene sequence: CDR1 SGHRS, CDR2 YFSETQ. The CDR3 nucleotides are TGCGCCAGCAGCTTAGGGCAGACTGAAGCTTTCTTT. Residues: CASSLGQTEAFF.

This clonotype was counted a few times. This chain links TRBV4-1 with TRBJ2-7; 14 bases are a match to TRBD2. V shed 4 bases, J shed 3 bases, and the junction held 11 bases outside the gene matches. The CDR3 runs to 18 residues. Germline values: CDR1 MGHRA, CDR2 YSYEKL. The CDR3 bases are TGCGCCAGCAGCCGACAGGGGAACGGACTAGCGGGGGGCTACGAGCAGTACTTC. Translated, it gives CASSRQGNGLAGGYEQYF.

This clonotype was recorded at least ten times. The chain has TRBV28 and TRBJ2-3; TRBD2 might be the D (5 bases). V gave up 8 bases and J gave up 3 bases, with 12 bases separating them. The length of the CDR3 is 13 residues. Germline CDR1 and CDR2: MDHEN and SYDVKM. In DNA, the CDR3 is TGTGCCAGCGGGGTGGAGGAGACAGATACGCAGTATTTT. Translated: CASGVEETDTQYF.

This chain uses TRBV3-1 with TRBJ1-1; maybe TRBD1 (5 bases). Looked up from germline, CDR1 is LGHDT and CDR2 is YNNKEL (reference sequence). V was trimmed by 1 base and J by 3 bases, leaving 15 bases between them. There are 16 residues in the CDR3. This chain's CDR3 is CASSQVGGLRDTEAFF. CDR3 nucleotides: TGTGCCAGCAGCCAAGTGGGGGGACTGAGGGACACTGAAGCTTTCTTT.

Many counts were recorded for this clonotype. CDR3: CSAGDRGTMNTEAFF. DNA for the CDR3: TGCAGTGCTGGGGACAGGGGGACCATGAACACTGAAGCTTTCTTT. This chain links TRBV20-1 with TRBJ1-1; 11 bases line up with TRBD1. This CDR3 has 15 amino acids. Germline V CDR1 and CDR2: DFQATT, SNEGSKA (reference sequence). V was pared by 5 bases and J by 0 bases, with 5 bases of the junction left unmatched.

This clonotype was found a few times. The chain links TRBV5-1 to TRBJ2-1, with TRBD1 identical over 7 bases. Per the germline V gene, CDR1 is SGHRS and CDR2 is YFSETQ. J lost 5 bases, V lost 3 bases, and 8 bases had no gene match. The CDR3 runs to 15 residues. The CDR3 here is CASSSYDRADNEQFF. The CDR3, as DNA: TGCGCCAGCAGCTCCTATGACAGGGCGGACAATGAGCAGTTCTTC.

This clonotype was counted many times. The chain combines TRBV6-2 or TRBV6-3 with TRBJ1-1, with D possibly TRBD1 on 5 matching bases. This CDR3 comprises 14 residues. Germline CDR1 reads MNHEY; CDR2 reads SVGEGT. Trimming left V 6 bases short and J 1 base short, with 12 bases between. As DNA, the CDR3 is TGTGCCAGCAGCCGAACGAGGGGGAACACTGAAGCTTTCTTT. Protein: CASSRTRGNTEAFF.

To note about this clonotype: A much larger clonotype is one base distant, so this may be a read error. This sequence joins TRBV20-1 and TRBJ2-1; 7 bases map to TRBD2. The CDR3 loop spans 14 amino acids. CDR1 and CDR2 from the germline V gene are DFQATT and SNEGSKA (reference sequence). Trimming took 6 bases from V and 3 from J; bases not matched to a gene: 8. CDR3 sequence reads: CSAYLAVGYNEQFF. CDR3 bases: TGCAGTGCCTACCTAGCGGTGGGCTACAATGAGCAGTTCTTC.

The table lists this clonotype with a few counts. The chain employs TRBV6-5 and TRBJ2-7, with D perhaps matching TRBD2 (5 bases). This CDR3 contains 14 residues. The V and J ends lost 4 bases and 3 bases respectively, with 13 bases between them. Germline-derived CDR1 and CDR2 are MNHEY and SVGAGI. DNA for the CDR3: TGTGCCAGCAGTTTGGAGAGGGCGAGCTACGAGCAGTACTTC. This sequence encodes CASSLERASYEQYF.

This chain uses TRBV5-1 with TRBJ1-5; D unresolved. The CDR3 has 15 residues. V lost 0 bases and J 5 bases, leaving 12 bases between the germline ends. CDR1 is SGHRS, CDR2 YFSETQ, per germline. The CDR3 here is CASSLGVGGDQPQHF. DNA of the CDR3: TGCGCCAGCAGCTTGGGCGTCGGAGGAGATCAGCCCCAGCATTTT.

This clonotype was detected ten times or more. The chain combines TRBV7-2 with TRBJ2-1, with 7 bases matching TRBD1. The CDR3 is 13 residues long. V trimming: 3 bases; J trimming: 12 bases; junction bases outside the gene matches: 8. Germline V CDR1 and CDR2: SGHTA, FQGNSA. The CDR3 reads CASSFLQGFRQFF. The CDR3 DNA reads TGTGCCAGCAGCTTCCTACAGGGGTTTAGGCAGTTCTTC.

This clonotype appeared a single time. CDR3 DNA: TGTGCCAGCAGCCCCTCCTTGGGACTAGGGTTTGGTACGCAGTATTTT. Its translation: CASSPSLGLGFGTQYF. The rearrangement links TRBV7-3 to TRBJ2-3, with TRBD2 identical over 8 bases. Germline V gene data show CDR1 as SGHTA and CDR2 as FQGTGA. The V and J ends lost 5 bases and 8 bases, in that order; junction bases with no gene match: 15. The CDR3 loop spans 16 amino acids. Complete variable domain (other parts from reference TRBV7-3 and TRBJ2-3): GAGVSQTPSNKVTEKGKYVELRCDPISGHTALYWYRQSLGQGPEFLIYFQGTGAADDSGLPNDRFFAVRPEGSVSTLKIQRTERGDSAVYLCASSPSLGLGFGTQYFGPGTRLTVL.

The chain employs TRBV6-5 and TRBJ2-5; the match to TRBD2 covers 8 bases. The CDR3 runs to 14 residues. The J segment lost 5 bases and the V segment lost 3 bases, leaving 5 bases of the junction unmatched. Germline loops: CDR1 MNHEY, CDR2 SVGAGI. As DNA, the CDR3 is TGTGCCAGCAGTTATCGGGGGGGCTTTGAGACCCAGTACTTC. Amino acids: CASSYRGGFETQYF.

V usage is TRBV5-6 and J usage is TRBJ2-1, with TRBD2 identical over 7 bases. Germline V gene data show CDR1 as SGHDT and CDR2 as YYEEEE. Trimming took 4 bases from V and 8 from J; bases not matched to a gene: 0. The CDR3 runs to 11 residues. The chain's CDR3 is CASSREDEQFF. As DNA, the CDR3 is TGTGCCAGCAGCCGGGAGGATGAGCAGTTCTTC.

The chain links TRBV20-1 to TRBJ1-6, with a possible D match to TRBD1 (5 bases). The V gene's germline CDR1 is DFQATT and CDR2 SNEGSKA (reference sequence). V was trimmed by 1 base and J by 8 bases, leaving 18 bases between them. CDR3 length: 16 amino acids. The CDR3 protein is CSARGPLLPQDSPLHF. The CDR3 nucleotides read TGCAGTGCTAGAGGCCCCCTTCTGCCACAGGATTCACCCCTCCACTTT.

This chain connects TRBV29-1 to TRBJ1-2; 9 bases agree with TRBD1. The V gene end was trimmed by 4 bases and the J gene end by 7 bases; junction bases not matched to a gene: 13. This CDR3 contains 15 residues. CDR1 and CDR2 from the germline V gene are SQVTM and ANQGSEA. The CDR3 loop reads CSVGTYRGPGSGYTF. DNA for the CDR3: TGCAGCGTTGGGACTTACAGGGGGCCAGGTAGTGGCTACACCTTC.

This clonotype has more than one count but fewer than ten. This chain joins TRBV4-1 and TRBJ2-7, with a tentative D call TRBD1 (6 bases). CDR1 and CDR2 (germline): MGHRA, YSYEKL. This CDR3 is 17 amino acids long. The V end was cut by 1 base, the J end by 3 bases, with 19 bases between. CDR3 bases: TGCGCCAGCAGCCAAGGTCCGGGGACGGCAGGGGACTACGAGCAGTACTTC. Translation gives CASSQGPGTAGDYEQYF.

This clonotype was counted ten times or more. This rearrangement joins TRBV19 to TRBJ2-3; D is ambiguous. The CDR3 is 10 residues long. Trimming removed 5 bases from V and 5 bases from J, with 2 bases in between. Germline CDR1 LNHDA, CDR2 SQIVND (reference sequence). The CDR3 here is CASSGDTQYF. The CDR3 DNA reads TGTGCCAGTAGTGGAGATACGCAGTATTTT.

This clonotype was recorded a few times. This chain uses TRBV5-1 with TRBJ2-1; 10 bases align to TRBD2. The junction had 6 bases not matched to a gene; V was cut back by 2 bases and J by 10 bases. CDR1 SGHRS and CDR2 YFSETQ come from the germline V gene. This CDR3 contains 14 residues. CDR3 loop: CASSLRLAGEEQFF. The CDR3 bases are TGCGCCAGCAGCTTAAGACTAGCGGGTGAGGAGCAGTTCTTC.

The CDR3 is CASRTGSGANVLTF. The CDR3 DNA sequence: TGTGCCAGCAGGACAGGCTCTGGGGCCAACGTCCTGACTTTC. V usage is TRBV6-1 and J usage is TRBJ2-6, with a tentative D call TRBD1 (6 bases). Germline V gene sequence: CDR1 MNHNS, CDR2 SASEGT. The V gene lost 6 bases and the J gene lost 0 bases, with 6 bases spanning the gap. This CDR3 comprises 14 residues.

This clonotype was counted ten times or more. The rearrangement links TRBV6-1 to TRBJ2-1; D perhaps matches TRBD1 (5 bases). V was clipped by 1 base and J by 5 bases, with 6 bases between them. The CDR3 has 13 residues. Germline assignment: CDR1 MNHNS and CDR2 SASEGT. CDR3 DNA: TGTGCCAGCAGTGAAGGGACACACAATGAGCAGTTCTTC. This gives the protein CASSEGTHNEQFF.

This clonotype was counted between two and nine times. The chain uses TRBV5-4 and TRBJ1-6, with no clear D. Germline loops: CDR1 SGHNT, CDR2 YYREEE (reference sequence). Trimming took 0 bases from V and 9 from J, leaving 10 bases between them. The CDR3 is 14 amino acids. In nucleotides, the CDR3 is TGTGCCAGCAGCTTGGAAAGGGAGAGTTCACCCCTCCACTTT. Protein product: CASSLERESSPLHF.

This clonotype was seen repeatedly, ten times or more. The V gene is TRBV5-1, the J gene TRBJ2-1, with TRBD2 as a possible D gene (6 bases). This CDR3 is 13 amino acids long. The germline CDR1 and CDR2 sequences are SGHRS and YFSETQ. V was cut by 3 bases and J by 6 bases, with 10 bases left in between. The CDR3 nucleotides are TGCGCCAGCAGCTGGAGGGGCGGCAATGAGCAGTTCTTC. This translates into CASSWRGGNEQFF.